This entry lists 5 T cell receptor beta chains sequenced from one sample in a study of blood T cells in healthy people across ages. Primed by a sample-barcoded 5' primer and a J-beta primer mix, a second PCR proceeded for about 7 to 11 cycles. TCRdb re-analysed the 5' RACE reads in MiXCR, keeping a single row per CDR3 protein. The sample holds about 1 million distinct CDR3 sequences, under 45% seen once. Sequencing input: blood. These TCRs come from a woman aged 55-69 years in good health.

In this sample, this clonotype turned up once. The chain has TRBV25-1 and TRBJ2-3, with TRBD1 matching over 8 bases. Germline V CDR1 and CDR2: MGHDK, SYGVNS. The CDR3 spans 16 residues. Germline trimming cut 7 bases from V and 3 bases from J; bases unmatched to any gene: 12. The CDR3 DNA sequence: TGTGCCAGCATGGTGGACAGGGCAGGGGGGACAGATACGCAGTATTTT. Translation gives CASMVDRAGGTDTQYF. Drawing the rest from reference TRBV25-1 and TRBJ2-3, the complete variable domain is EADIYQTPRYLVIGTGKKITLECSQTMGHDKMYWYQQDPGMELHLIHYSYGVNSTEKGDLSSESTVSRIRTEHFPLTLESARPSHTSQYLCASMVDRAGGTDTQYFGPGTRLTVL.

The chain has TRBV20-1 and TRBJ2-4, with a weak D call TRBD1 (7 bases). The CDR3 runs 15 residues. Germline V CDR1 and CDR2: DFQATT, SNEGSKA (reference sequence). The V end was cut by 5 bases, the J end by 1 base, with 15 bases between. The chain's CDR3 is CSAVRTGGAKNIQYF. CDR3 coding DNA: TGCAGTGCTGTTCGGACAGGAGGGGCCAAAAACATTCAGTACTTC.

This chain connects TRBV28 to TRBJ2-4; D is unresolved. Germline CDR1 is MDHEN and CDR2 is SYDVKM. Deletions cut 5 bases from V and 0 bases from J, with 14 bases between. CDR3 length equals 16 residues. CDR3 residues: CASSLYTNLAKNIQYF. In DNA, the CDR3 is TGTGCCAGCAGTCTTTACACCAACCTAGCCAAAAACATTCAGTACTTC.

The CDR3 spells CASSFLASSTDTQYF. CDR3 sequence (DNA): TGTGCCAGCAGTTTTCTAGCGAGTAGCACAGATACGCAGTATTTT. This chain links TRBV12-3 or TRBV12-4 with TRBJ2-3; possibly TRBD2 for D (6 bases). The CDR3 spans 15 residues. The V and J ends lost 3 bases and 0 bases respectively, with 10 bases between them.

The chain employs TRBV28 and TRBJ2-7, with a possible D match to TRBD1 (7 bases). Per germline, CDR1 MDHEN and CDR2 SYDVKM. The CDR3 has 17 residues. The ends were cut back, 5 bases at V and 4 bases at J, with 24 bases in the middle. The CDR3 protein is CASSDREAPISFYEQYF. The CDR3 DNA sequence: TGTGCCAGCAGTGACAGGGAGGCCCCCATTTCTTTTTACGAGCAGTACTTC.